Shown below are 19 T cell receptor beta chains from a single sample sequenced in a study of OX40 agonist ivuxolimab in advanced cancers. Method: immunoSEQ multiplex PCR; TCRdb's copy keeps in-frame clones and lacks some. Of tens of thousands of clones listed, under 95% were seen once; the top ten hold roughly 0.4%. The specimen comprised CD4+ or CD8+ T cells sorted from blood, sampled in a trial of the OX40 agonist ivuxolimab. These receptors were obtained from an adult with an advanced solid tumor such as melanoma, head and neck, liver or kidney cancer.

The rearrangement uses TRBV7-9 and TRBJ1-4; no reliable D call. The CDR3 is 14 residues long. Trimming took 8 bases from V and 0 from J, leaving 10 bases between them. Germline V lookup: CDR1 SEHNR, CDR2 FQNEAQ (reference sequence). CDR3 residues: CASRTIATNEKLFF. CDR3 nucleotide sequence: TGTGCCAGCCGGACTATTGCAACTAATGAAAAACTGTTTTTT.

The chain carries TRBV11-1 and TRBJ2-7; 11 bases are shared with TRBD2. Looked up from germline, CDR1 is SGHAT and CDR2 is FQDESV (reference sequence). J gave up 5 bases and V 3 bases, and 9 bases lay outside the gene matches. This CDR3 contains 16 residues. For the CDR3, the DNA is TGTGCCAGCAGCTTCGGTATAGCGGGGGGGCGTAACGAGCAGTACTTC. Residues: CASSFGIAGGRNEQYF.

The chain employs TRBV2 and TRBJ2-6; the D gene is possibly TRBD1 (5 bases). Trimming cost V 2 bases and J 3 bases, with 11 bases left between them. Looked up from germline, CDR1 is SNHLY and CDR2 is FYNNEI. This CDR3 region has 16 residues. The CDR3 nucleotides read TGTGCCAGCAGTGAAAAGTGGGGCCGTGGGGCCAACGTCCTGACTTTC. It translates to CASSEKWGRGANVLTF.

The chain is built from TRBV5-4 and TRBJ1-5; no firm D call. Looked up from germline, CDR1 is SGHNT and CDR2 is YYREEE (reference sequence). The CDR3 contains 17 residues. Trimming stripped 6 bases from V and 0 bases from J, with 19 bases between. The CDR3 sequence: CASTDGLVGLSNQPQHF. In DNA, the CDR3 is TGTGCCAGCACCGACGGGCTGGTGGGCCTTAGCAATCAGCCCCAGCATTTT.

The V gene is TRBV5-1, the J gene TRBJ1-1; TRBD1 aligns across 7 bases. The CDR3 totals 15 residues. Germline trimming cut 4 bases from V and 5 bases from J; bases unmatched to any gene: 11. Germline CDR1 reads SGHRS; CDR2 reads YFSETQ. The chain's CDR3 is CASSPRQGFTTEAFF. In nucleotides, the CDR3 is TGCGCCAGCAGCCCGCGACAGGGCTTCACGACTGAAGCTTTCTTT. Full variable domain (outside the CDR3, taken from reference TRBV5-1 and TRBJ1-1): KAGVTQTPRYLIKTRGQQVTLSCSPISGHRSVSWYQQTPGQGLQFLFEYFSETQRNKGNFPGRFSGRQFSNSRSEMNVSTLELGDSALYLCASSPRQGFTTEAFFGQGTRLTVV.

The rearrangement uses TRBV7-2 and TRBJ1-2, with D possibly matching TRBD1 (5 bases). Trimming shortened V by 6 bases and J by 7 bases, and 21 bases separated the two germline ends. This CDR3 region has 15 residues. Germline CDR1 is SGHTA and CDR2 is FQGNSA. The chain's CDR3 is CASRRTAEGWSGYTF. The CDR3 nucleotides read TGTGCCAGCAGACGAACAGCGGAGGGGTGGAGTGGCTACACCTTC.

The rearrangement uses TRBV18 and TRBJ2-5; 11 bases map to TRBD1. Trimming cost V 5 bases and J 3 bases; bases outside gene matches: 2. CDR1 is KGHSH and CDR2 is LQKENI in the germline V gene. This CDR3 has 14 amino acids. For the CDR3, the DNA is TGTGCCAGCTCAAGGACAGGGGGCAAAGAGACCCAGTACTTC. Its translation is CASSRTGGKETQYF.

The rearrangement uses TRBV5-1 and TRBJ1-6; D gene ambiguous. This CDR3 region has 12 residues. Germline values: CDR1 SGHRS, CDR2 YFSETQ. Trimming pared 5 bases from V and 7 bases from J, leaving 7 bases between. The DNA for the CDR3 is TGCGCCAGCAGGCGTGGGAATTCACCCCTCCACTTT. This sequence encodes CASRRGNSPLHF.

This chain joins TRBV28 and TRBJ1-2; 9 bases align to TRBD1. This CDR3 is built from 13 residues. Per germline, CDR1 MDHEN and CDR2 SYDVKM. The V and J ends lost 6 bases and 5 bases, in that order; junction bases with no gene match: 4. CDR3 sequence reads: CASRVTGGYGYTF. For the CDR3, the DNA is TGTGCCAGCAGGGTGACAGGGGGATATGGCTACACCTTC.

This sequence joins TRBV18 and TRBJ1-2; D is possibly TRBD1 (5 bases). Germline assignment: CDR1 KGHSH and CDR2 LQKENI. The V end lost 2 bases, the J end lost 6 bases, and 16 bases lay between the germline ends. The CDR3 length is 15 residues. DNA for the CDR3: TGTGCCAGCTCACCAGGGGGTTTTGAGGTGGATGGCTACACCTTC. It specifies CASSPGGFEVDGYTF.

In DNA form, the CDR3 reads TGTGCCAGCAGAGCGGACCCCTTCGAGCAGTACTTC. This encodes CASRADPFEQYF. The chain couples TRBV28 to TRBJ2-7; perhaps TRBD2 as D (5 bases). CDR3 length: 12 residues. Germline-derived CDR1 and CDR2 are MDHEN and SYDVKM. V lost 6 bases and J lost 6, with 12 bases in between. Using reference TRBV28 and TRBJ2-7 for the parts outside the CDR3, the full variable domain is DVKVTQSSRYLVKRTGEKVFLECVQDMDHENMFWYRQDPGLGLRLIYFSYDVKMKEKGDIPEGYSVSREKKERFSLILESASTNQTSMYLCASRADPFEQYFGPGTRLTVT.

Comment on this clone: Other DNA variants within this sample encode the same CDR3. The chain carries TRBV28 and TRBJ2-2; maybe TRBD2 (5 bases). CDR3 size: 12 residues. V was cut by 8 bases and J by 2 bases, with 6 bases left in between. Germline assignment: CDR1 MDHEN and CDR2 SYDVKM. The chain's CDR3 is CASRTNTGELFF. The CDR3 DNA sequence: TGTGCCAGCCGGACTAACACCGGGGAGCTGTTTTTT.

The rearrangement links TRBV6-5 to TRBJ2-4; D ambiguous. Trimming removed 4 bases from V and 8 bases from J, with 12 bases in between. The CDR3 consists of 13 residues. Germline V gene data show CDR1 as MNHEY and CDR2 as SVGAGI. The chain's CDR3 is CASSLVGPDIQYF. The CDR3 coding sequence is TGTGCCAGCAGTTTGGTAGGCCCAGACATTCAGTACTTC.

This clone was counted once. The rearrangement links TRBV5-1 to TRBJ1-3; D unresolved. Germline CDR1 is SGHRS and CDR2 is YFSETQ. V was pared by 2 bases and J by 4 bases, with 10 bases between. The CDR3 runs to 14 residues. The CDR3 DNA sequence: TGCGCCAGCAGCTTTGATGGACCCGGAAACACCATATATTTT. It yields the protein CASSFDGPGNTIYF.

The chain carries TRBV18 and TRBJ2-7, with 7 positions matching TRBD1. Losses at the gene ends were 3 bases for V and 0 bases for J; bases not matched to a gene: 5. This CDR3 has 15 residues. CDR1 is KGHSH and CDR2 is LQKENI in the germline V gene. The CDR3 region is CASSPGRGSSYEQYF. The CDR3 coding sequence is TGTGCCAGCTCACCCGGCAGGGGGAGCTCCTACGAGCAGTACTTC.

The CDR3 nucleotides are TGTGCCAGCAGTTTCGCAGGAATGGGTGGCTACACCTTC. Protein product: CASSFAGMGGYTF. The rearrangement uses TRBV28 and TRBJ1-2; no reliable D call. V was shortened by 3 bases and J by 7 bases, with 12 bases between the two germline ends. This CDR3 contains 13 residues. Germline CDR1 reads MDHEN; CDR2 reads SYDVKM.

The rearrangement joins TRBV11-2 to TRBJ2-3; D uncertain. Germline CDR1 and CDR2: SGHAT and FQNNGV. This CDR3 contains 14 residues. V dropped 5 bases and J dropped 4 bases, with 13 bases sitting between them. The CDR3 nucleotides read TGTGCCAGCAGCATAAACTCTGGGGCAGATACGCAGTATTTT. Amino acid sequence: CASSINSGADTQYF.

This rearrangement joins TRBV5-1 to TRBJ1-4; D perhaps matches TRBD1 (6 bases). Germline V gives CDR1 SGHRS, CDR2 YFSETQ. Trimming took off 0 bases at V and 7 bases at J, with 10 bases between the two ends. The CDR3 is 14 amino acids. The CDR3 region has the DNA TGCGCCAGCAGCTTGGATGACAGGCGTGAAAAACTGTTTTTT. Its protein product is CASSLDDRREKLFF.

This clone was detected only once. The J gene is TRBJ2-1, the V gene TRBV30; D unresolved. This CDR3 is built from 10 residues. CDR1 is GTSNPN and CDR2 is SVGIG in the germline V gene (reference sequence). The ends were cut back, 0 bases at V and 13 bases at J, with 7 bases in the middle. CDR3: CAWSVRSQFF. The DNA of the CDR3 is TGTGCCTGGAGTGTAAGAAGTCAGTTCTTC. The complete variable domain, with remaining parts taken from reference TRBV30 and TRBJ2-1, reads SQTIHQWPATLVQPVGSPLSLECTVEGTSNPNLYWYRQAAGRGLQLLFYSVGIGQISSEVPQNLSASRPQDRQFILSSKKLLLSDSGFYLCAWSVRSQFFGPGTRLTVL.